The rows below give T cell receptor beta chains drawn from one sample of a study of blood T cell repertoires in COVID-19. Generated by immunoSEQ multiplex PCR, the TCRdb table keeps only in-frame clones and is missing some. The sample shows tens of thousands of clones, over 75% of them seen only once. Sequencing was carried out using peripheral blood. These receptors all stem from an elderly man in a cohort sampled during active COVID-19. CDR3s include the opening cysteine and the closing phenylalanine or tryptophan. The D gene is left open where the match is weak. For some rows the clone size is stated as once, few or many, or as a class when expanded; others skip it.

TRBJ2-2,TRBD2,TRBV6-5,-,TGTGCCAGCAGTTACTCGTCTCTAGCGGAGACCGGGGAGCTGTTTTTT,CASSYSSLAETGELFF
TRBJ1-4,TRBD1,TRBV4-1,-,TGCGCCAGCAGCCAAGACAGGGGGCTTGAAAAACTGTTTTTT,CASSQDRGLEKLFF
TRBJ2-5,TRBD1,TRBV11-2,-,TGTGCCAGCAGCTGGGGGGGACAGGGTTTGGGAGAGACCCAGTACTTC,CASSWGGQGLGETQYF
TRBJ2-1,-,TRBV21-1,-,TGTGCCAGTTATTTGGGACAGGGCTCGGACAATGAGCAGTTCTTC,CASYLGQGSDNEQFF
TRBJ1-5,TRBD1,TRBV5-8,-,TGTGCCAGCAGCCCCTGGACAGGGGGCAACAATCAGCCCCAGCATTTT,CASSPWTGGNNQPQHF
TRBJ1-5,-,TRBV5-4,-,TGTGCCAGCAGCTTGGGGGGGGGCAATCAGCCCCAGCATTTT,CASSLGGGNQPQHF
TRBJ2-7,TRBD1,TRBV5-1,-,TGCGCCAGCAGCTTAAAGGGACAGGGGGCCTCATCCTACGAGCAGTACTTC,CASSLKGQGASSYEQYF
TRBJ2-7,-,TRBV7-9,-,TGTGCCAGCAGCTCGCGGGGCCTTCTGGAGCAGTACTTC,CASSSRGLLEQYF
TRBJ2-5,-,TRBV14,-,TGTGCCAGCAGCCAAAGGAGAGGTATCCACCAAGAGACCCAGTACTTC,CASSQRRGIHQETQYF
TRBJ1-1,TRBD1,TRBV5-1,-,TGCGCCAGCAACCGGGACAGGGGAAACACTGAAGCTTTCTTT,CASNRDRGNTEAFF
TRBJ1-1,TRBD1,TRBV5-6,-,TGTGCCAGCAGCCCCTTGGACAGGAGAGCGAACACTGAAGCTTTCTTT,CASSPLDRRANTEAFF
TRBJ2-2,TRBD2,TRBV5-1,few,TGCGCCAGCAGCTTCCGGGGGGACACCGGGGAGCTGTTTTTT,CASSFRGDTGELFF
TRBJ1-3,-,TRBV7-3,few,TGTGCCAGCAGCTTAACGGCCACGAACGCTGGAAACACCATATATTTT,CASSLTATNAGNTIYF
TRBJ1-2,-,TRBV29-1,few,TGCAGCGTTACTGTCGCGGGTTATGGCTACACCTTC,CSVTVAGYGYTF
TRBJ2-1,TRBD2,TRBV19,once,TGTGCCAGTAGTATTTCGGGGGGTGGGTACAATGAGCAGTTCTTC,CASSISGGGYNEQFF
TRBJ1-6,TRBD1,TRBV3-1/TRBV3-2,-,TGTGCCAGCAGCCCTCCGGGACAGGGGAATTCACCCCTCCACTTT,CASSPPGQGNSPLHF
TRBJ1-1,TRBD1,TRBV19,-,TGTGCCAGTAGTATCTTGAGGACAGGGATGAACACTGAAGCTTTCTTT,CASSILRTGMNTEAFF
TRBJ2-3,TRBD2,TRBV6-6,-,TGTGCCAGCAGTCTTGGACTAGCGGGGGTGGATACGCAGTATTTT,CASSLGLAGVDTQYF
TRBJ1-2,TRBD1,TRBV30,once,TGTGCCTGGACTTCCGGGACAGGAGCTACCTACACCTTC,CAWTSGTGATYTF
TRBJ1-6,-,TRBV2,once,TGTGCCAGCAGTGGGGGGCAGTATAATTCACCCCTCCACTTT,CASSGGQYNSPLHF
TRBJ2-1,TRBD1,TRBV19,-,TGTGCCAGTAACGAGGGGGCGGTCAATGAGCAGTTCTTC,CASNEGAVNEQFF
TRBJ2-7,TRBD1,TRBV5-4,-,TGTGCCAGCAGCTGGGACAGCGCGCCCCTCTACGAGCAGTACTTC,CASSWDSAPLYEQYF
TRBJ1-4,-,TRBV5-1,-,TGCGCCAGCAGCTTGGATCCCGGGATCTCGAATGAAAAACTGTTTTTT,CASSLDPGISNEKLFF
TRBJ2-5,TRBD1,TRBV5-1,-,TGCGCCAGCAGCGGGGGGACAGGTCAAGAGACCCAGTACTTC,CASSGGTGQETQYF
TRBJ2-1,TRBD1,TRBV2,-,TGTGCCAGCAATCCGCAGGGGGCCTACAATGAGCAGTTCTTC,CASNPQGAYNEQFF
TRBJ1-5,-,TRBV18,-,TGTGCCAGCTCAAGGGACAATAGCAATCAGCCCCAGCATTTT,CASSRDNSNQPQHF